This T cell receptor (beta chain) was recovered during a study of T cells in localized non-small cell lung cancer. Regarding the study as a whole: A median 57 of the top 100 tumor clones appeared in adjacent lung.

V shed 4 bases, J shed 5 bases, and the junction held 7 bases outside the gene matches. Germline assignment: CDR1 LNHDA and CDR2 SQIVND (reference sequence). This CDR3 has 14 amino acids. To note about this clone: Its target is unknown.

Assay used: immunoSEQ multiplex PCR; TCRdb lists only in-frame clones, some missing. The table lists roughly 25,000 clones, over 75% of them singletons. V usage is TRBV19 and J usage is TRBJ1-2; 7 bases are shared with TRBD1. The sample in question was peripheral blood, obtained before any cancer treatment. The TCR was taken from an older male donor with stage I squamous cell lung carcinoma. CDR3 sequence: CASSTTGTAYGYTF. The DNA of the CDR3 is TGTGCCAGTAGTACCACCGGGACAGCATATGGCTACACCTTC. Full variable domain (rest looked up from reference TRBV19 and TRBJ1-2): DGGITQSPKYLFRKEGQNVTLSCEQNLNHDAMYWYRQDPGQGLRLIYYSQIVNDFQKGDIAEGYSVSREKKESFPLTVTSAQKNPTAFYLCASSTTGTAYGYTFGSGTRLTVV.